This T cell receptor (beta chain) originates from a study of monozygotic twins with cystic fibrosis. General study points: In this small cohort, shared CDR3 numbers showed no association with age, concordance or disease severity.

TCRdb's copy holds only in-frame clones and misses some; the assay was immunoSEQ multiplex PCR. The sample has under 20,000 clones; about 89% are singletons. A note on this clone: Its cognate antigen is unknown.

The clonotype originates from a girl aged 2 to 9 with cystic fibrosis. The material sequenced was blood.

The CDR3 region is CASSYGETQYF. CDR3 sequence (DNA): TGTGCCAGCAGTTATGGCGAGACCCAGTACTTC. The chain couples TRBV28 to TRBJ2-5; D is unclear. The CDR3 runs 11 residues. Germline lookup yields CDR1 MDHEN and CDR2 SYDVKM. V was clipped by 4 bases and J by 5 bases, with 5 bases between them.